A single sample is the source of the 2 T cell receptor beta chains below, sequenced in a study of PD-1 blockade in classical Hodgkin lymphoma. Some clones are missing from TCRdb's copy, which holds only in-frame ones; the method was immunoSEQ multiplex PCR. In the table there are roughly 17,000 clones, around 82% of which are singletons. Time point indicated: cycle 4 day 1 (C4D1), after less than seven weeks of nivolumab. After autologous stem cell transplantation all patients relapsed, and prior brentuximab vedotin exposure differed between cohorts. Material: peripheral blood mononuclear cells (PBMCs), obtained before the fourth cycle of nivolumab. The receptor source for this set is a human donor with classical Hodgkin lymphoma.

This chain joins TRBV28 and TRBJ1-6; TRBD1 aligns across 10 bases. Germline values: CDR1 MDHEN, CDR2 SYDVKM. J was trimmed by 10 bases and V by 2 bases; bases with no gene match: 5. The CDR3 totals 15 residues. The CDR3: CASSLLGQGNSPLHF. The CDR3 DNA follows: TGTGCCAGCAGTTTACTGGGACAGGGGAACTCACCCCTCCACTTT.

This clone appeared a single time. CDR3 DNA: TGTGCCAGCAGCCCTAGACAGGGCACCGGGGAGCTGTTTTTT. It specifies CASSPRQGTGELFF. The chain has TRBV9 and TRBJ2-2, with 7 bases matching TRBD1. V gave up 4 bases and J gave up 4 bases; unmatched junction bases: 4. Germline loops: CDR1 SGDLS, CDR2 YYNGEE. The CDR3 contains 14 residues. Full variable domain (missing parts from reference TRBV9 and TRBJ2-2): DSGVTQTPKHLITATGQRVTLRCSPRSGDLSVYWYQQSLDQGLQFLIQYYNGEERAKGNILERFSAQQFPDLHSELNLSSLELGDSALYFCASSPRQGTGELFFGEGSRLTVL.